The present entry profiles one T cell receptor (beta chain) with its context. This clonotype has just a few counts. Its antigen specificity is not known. Base quality data are lacking; no much larger clone is found one base away. The data originate from a study of early T cells in non-severe SARS-CoV-2 infection (dated by TCRdb to about 2021). Concerning the study at large: Bulk RNA from unsorted whole blood was used for TCR sequencing, so alpha and beta chains could not be paired.

The CDR3 numbers 15 residues from cysteine through phenylalanine. Only CDR3 DNA remains: 45 bases, in frame from the first base. From V the trimming removes 3 bases and from J it removes 6 bases, while the gene matches leave 6 bases of the junction unaccounted for. The method was 5' RACE. Instrument used: NextSeq 500. To correct for sequencing error and PCR bias, the TCR library protocol tagged individual cDNA molecules with unique molecular identifiers. Both TCR alpha and beta chains were sequenced, and tight co-correlation was observed between alpha and beta sequence abundances in each sample. The authors' analysis ran thus. Decombinator V4 was used to annotate the V gene, J gene and CDR3 of the TCR sequences. Expanded TCRs were defined as changing significantly between any two time points under a Poisson model with p below 0.0001. Abundances of TCRs were expressed as counts per million after normalisation to the total number of TCRs sequenced in each sample. MAIT TCRs were defined by TRAV1-2 paired with TRAJ12, TRAJ20 or TRAJ33, and iNKT TCRs by TRAV10 paired with TRAJ18. VDJdb, accessed 1 November 2021, was searched for CMV, EBV and SARS-CoV-2 annotated TCRs, excluding TCRs annotated for multiple antigens. TCRdb reanalyzed the raw reads on its own, using fastp at Q25 for trimming and MiXCR for clone calling, and kept in-frame beta chains. Entries are consolidated by CDR3 protein sequence, retaining the most common genes and DNA. Clone size and V and J calls follow TCRdb, not the original study. Present in this sample are about 27,000 distinct CDR3 sequences, roughly 5.4% of which were seen just once. Over 0.9% of the sample is taken by the ten largest.

Beyond this particular receptor, the publication reports: VDJdb matching was skewed toward anti-spike CD8 responses, so virus-specific expansions were likely underestimated and private and CD4 specificities were missed.

Set within a cohort of healthcare workers in London, UK, this nested case-control study involved weekly PCR testing of nasopharyngeal swabs along with blood sampling. Between 23 and 31 March 2020, the week of the UK lockdown, healthcare workers were enrolled and then followed up weekly for as long as 16 weeks. Sequenced input: whole blood. This receptor was identified in an adult who was a healthcare worker with PCR-confirmed SARS-CoV-2 infection or an uninfected control (not recorded which). Recombination connected TRBV12-3 or TRBV12-4 to TRBJ2-2, and 8 junctional nucleotides match TRBD2. CDR3 sequence: CASSFRREAPGELFF. The nucleotides read TGTGCCAGCAGTTTCCGGCGGGAGGCTCCCGGGGAGCTGTTTTTT.